The 14 T cell receptor beta chains in this list originate from one sample, sequenced in a study of cytomegalovirus exposure and HLA in healthy donors. 13 Jbeta primers and 60 Vbeta primers were used for the PCR. TCRdb's copy holds only in-frame clones and misses some; the assay was immunoSEQ multiplex PCR. The sample shows approximately 150,000 clones, about 80% of them seen only once. Sequenced material: PBMCs. These receptors were obtained from a woman aged 40 to 50 in good health and CMV-seronegative.

The chain joins TRBV6-1 to TRBJ2-3, with 10 bases fitting TRBD2. CDR1 MNHNS and CDR2 SASEGT come from the germline V gene. The V segment lost 4 bases and the J segment 3 bases; nucleotides outside the gene matches: 7. The CDR3 loop spans 16 amino acids. CDR3 in amino acids: CASSAPSSGGTDTQYF. CDR3 DNA: TGTGCCAGCAGTGCACCCTCTAGCGGGGGAACAGATACGCAGTATTTT.

This clone was seen a few times. CDR3: CASSFVAGLSYNEQFF. In DNA form, the CDR3 reads TGTGCCAGCAGTTTCGTAGCGGGCCTATCCTACAATGAGCAGTTCTTC. The chain uses TRBV27 and TRBJ2-1, with 7 positions matching TRBD2. J gave up 1 base and V 3 bases, and 6 bases lay outside the gene matches. CDR1 is MNHEY, CDR2 SMNVEV, per germline (reference sequence). This CDR3 comprises 16 residues.

This clone was seen only a few times. The rearrangement links TRBV28 to TRBJ2-7; possibly TRBD2 for D (6 bases). Germline V gene lookup returns CDR1 MDHEN and CDR2 SYDVKM. The CDR3 loop spans 14 amino acids. V was pared by 8 bases and J by 1 base, with 15 bases between. CDR3 sequence: CASHPSGGSYEQYF. The CDR3 DNA follows: TGTGCCAGCCATCCCAGTGGAGGGTCCTACGAGCAGTACTTC.

The V call is TRBV11-3, the J call TRBJ1-6; D is ambiguous. Germline lookup yields CDR1 SGHNT and CDR2 YENEEA. Trimming cost V 1 base and J 8 bases, with 12 bases left between them. This CDR3 has 15 residues. Here the CDR3 reads CASSLAQRIHSPLHF. In DNA, the CDR3 is TGTGCCAGCAGCTTAGCACAAAGAATCCATTCACCCCTCCACTTT.

This clone was observed a handful of times. The rearrangement joins TRBV9 to TRBJ2-1, with TRBD2 matching 11 bases. The germline V gene encodes CDR1 SGDLS and CDR2 YYNGEE. Trimming at V came to 4 bases and at J to 15 bases, leaving 24 bases not matched to a gene. There are 18 residues in the CDR3. The CDR3 region is CASSKETGGWSSGGCLFF. In nucleotides, the CDR3 is TGTGCCAGCAGCAAGGAAACAGGGGGCTGGTCTAGCGGGGGGTGTCTGTTCTTC.

The gene calls are TRBV27 and TRBJ2-5, with 7 positions matching TRBD1. The germline V gene has CDR1 MNHEY and CDR2 SMNVEV (reference sequence). This CDR3 comprises 18 residues. J was trimmed by 2 bases and V by 0 bases; bases with no gene match: 12. CDR3 in DNA: TGTGCCAGCAGTTTATCGCCTTCCAACAGGGGAATACAAGAGACCCAGTACTTC. It encodes CASSLSPSNRGIQETQYF.

The chain combines TRBV11-2 with TRBJ1-1; D might be TRBD1 (5 bases). This CDR3 spans 13 amino acids. V lost 4 bases, J lost 3 bases, and 9 bases lay in between. Germline V gene lookup returns CDR1 SGHAT and CDR2 FQNNGV. This CDR3 reads CASSWGEYTEAFF. CDR3 nucleotide sequence: TGTGCCAGCAGCTGGGGGGAGTACACTGAAGCTTTCTTT. Combining the CDR3 with reference TRBV11-2 and TRBJ1-1 gives the whole variable domain EAGVAQSPRYKIIEKRQSVAFWCNPISGHATLYWYQQILGQGPKLLIQFQNNGVVDDSQLPKDRFSAERLKGVDSTLKIQPAKLEDSAVYLCASSWGEYTEAFFGQGTRLTVV.

The chain uses TRBV27 and TRBJ1-1; 7 bases match TRBD1. After removal of 6 bases from V and 11 bases from J, the junction contained 6 bases not matched to a gene. Germline CDR1 and CDR2: MNHEY and SMNVEV (reference sequence). The CDR3 contains 11 residues. This CDR3 reads CASRQGFRAFF. The DNA for the CDR3 is TGTGCCAGCAGACAGGGGTTTAGGGCTTTCTTT.

The V and J genes are TRBV19 and TRBJ1-3, with a possible D match to TRBD1 (5 bases). Germline V gene data show CDR1 as LNHDA and CDR2 as SQIVND (reference sequence). Trimming removed 5 bases from V and 0 bases from J, with 5 bases in between. This CDR3 spans 13 amino acids. The CDR3 is CASSGASGNTIYF. The CDR3 DNA is TGTGCCAGTAGTGGGGCCTCTGGAAACACCATATATTTT.

CDR3 loop: CASSVARANTQYF. CDR3 bases: TGTGCCAGCAGCGTAGCCAGGGCGAATACGCAGTATTTT. The chain uses TRBV9 and TRBJ2-3, with TRBD1 as a possible D gene (5 bases). CDR1 SGDLS and CDR2 YYNGEE come from the germline V gene. The CDR3 loop spans 13 amino acids. V dropped 0 bases and J dropped 7 bases, with 9 bases sitting between them.

J is TRBJ2-7 and V is TRBV5-6; 8 positions match TRBD1. V shed 3 bases and J 2 bases; nucleotides not matched to a gene: 4. Per germline, CDR1 SGHDT and CDR2 YYEEEE. The CDR3 consists of 14 residues. The CDR3 protein is CASSWDRRTYEQYF. CDR3 bases: TGTGCCAGCAGCTGGGACAGGCGAACCTACGAGCAGTACTTC.

Worth noting for this clone: The junction and the germline gene differ at one end; a read error may be behind it. The chain recombines TRBV7-9 with TRBJ2-3, with D perhaps TRBD2 (6 bases). The CDR3 extends over 14 amino acids. Germline assignment: CDR1 SEHNR and CDR2 FQNEAQ (reference sequence). The CDR3 protein is CSSSLVGGSDTQYF. CDR3 nucleotides: TGTTCCAGCAGCTTAGTCGGGGGTTCAGATACGCAGTATTTT.

The genes are TRBV23-1 and TRBJ2-4; 8 bases map to TRBD1. TRBV23-1 is reported as an ORF; its role is uncertain. The CDR3 is 17 amino acids. The trim removed 3 bases at V and 6 bases at J, leaving 13 bases unmatched. This chain's CDR3 is CASSHHFGQGISNIQYF. CDR3 coding DNA: TGCGCCAGCAGTCATCACTTTGGACAGGGAATATCAAACATTCAGTACTTC.

As to this clone: Mismatch with germline at one junction end may stem from a read error. The gene calls are TRBV7-9 and TRBJ2-3; TRBD1 matches 7 bases. The CDR3 spans 14 residues. The germline V gene encodes CDR1 SEHNR and CDR2 FQNEAQ (reference sequence). This chain's CDR3 is CSSSLKQGSDTQYF. DNA of the CDR3: TGTTCCAGCAGCTTAAAACAGGGGTCAGATACGCAGTATTTT.